The TCR beta chain under discussion was sequenced for a study of T cell responses to AZD1222 COVID-19 vaccine. Generated by immunoSEQ multiplex PCR, the TCRdb table keeps only in-frame clones and is missing some. The sample lists 70,000 to 100,000 clones, 80% to 95% seen once, with roughly 3% in the top ten. Study-level results: Repertoire samples came only from after the peak T cell response.

Pooling covered second doses at about 4 or about 12 weeks. Comment on this clone: Its antigen remains unknown.

This clonotype originated in an adult who received the AZD1222 COVID-19 vaccine. The sequencing here drew on peripheral blood, taken 28 days after the second AZD1222 dose.

DNA for the CDR3: TGTGCCAGCAGCCGGAGGCGAGGGGGGGCGCATGGTTCACCCCTCCACTTT. Translation: CASSRRRGGAHGSPLHF. The chain joins TRBV3-1 (or the pseudogene TRBV3-2) to TRBJ1-6; TRBD1 might be the D (6 bases). Trimming removed 4 bases at V and 9 bases at J, with 22 bases between. Germline CDR1 is LGHDT and CDR2 is YNNKEL (reference sequence). CDR3 length equals 17 residues.